This T cell receptor beta chain was identified in a study of blood T cell repertoires in COVID-19 (dated by TCRdb to 2020 to 2021). With respect to the entire study: Collaborator samples came from the United States, Italy and Spain and covered acute and convalescent phases of COVID-19. The sample metadata nearly always contained a de-identified subject ID, COVID-19 status, age in years and sex. Samples were obtained from the ongoing ImmuneRACE study (first 160 participants) and from approximately 1,200 subjects provided by 6 global collaborators. Where available, HLA class I and class II types were taken from metadata supplied by the sample provider and were not determined by assay-based typing. The repertoires were released in a freely available public database meant as a resource for research on the immune response to SARS-CoV-2. The prospective study material was composed of cDNA or gDNA derived from T cells, B-cell-depleted T cells, or PBMCs. The dataset comprised deeply sampled blood TCRbeta repertoires from subjects exposed to, actively infected with, or recovered from COVID-19. Results the study describes overall, beyond this receptor: Clinical and demographic metadata were provided uncurated, with the amount varying by source and participant.

Collaborating institutions collected whole blood in K2EDTA tubes following their own protocols. For TCRbeta analysis, collaborator samples were shipped as frozen whole blood, as isolated PBMCs, or as DNA extracted from either sample type. Trimming takes 2 bases from V and 0 bases from J, and the germline ends sit 10 bases apart. Its CDR3 holds 15 amino acids, cysteine through phenylalanine. Kept here is only the CDR3 DNA, which spans 45 bases and is read in frame from base 1. The germline V gene gives CDR1 as SGHTA and CDR2 as FQGTGA. TCRbeta CDR3 regions were amplified from genomic DNA using the immunoSEQ Assay, a bias-controlled multiplex PCR. In the authors' own workflow: Within the assay, amplification of reference gene primers was used to estimate how many nucleated cells each sample contained. To quantify the absolute abundance of each unique TCRbeta CDR3 rearrangement, sequence reads were collapsed and filtered. For each sample, productive Simpson clonality was calculated as the square root of Simpson's diversity index across productive rearrangements. As stored in TCRdb, this immuneACCESS dataset retains in-frame rearrangements with V and J assigned. A fraction of the clones does not appear; measured against another copy, unresolved V genes explain less than half of the discrepancy, and the remainder lacks a known reason. V, J and clone size are taken as reported in that table, and D and trimming were inferred from the DNA itself. The sample table contains about 160,000 clones; only one count was recorded for approximately 88% of them. About 10% of the sample comes from the top ten.

Comment on this clone: There is no known antigen for this receptor. Per-base quality was not reported, and no clone a single base away is much larger than it.

This clonotype originated in a woman older than 75 with active or convalescent COVID-19. Sequencing input: peripheral blood. The chain is assembled from TRBV7-3 and TRBJ1-1, with the D gene not clear enough to name. The DNA sequence is as follows: TGTGCCAGCAGCTTAGAGGCGGGCCTGAACACTGAAGCTTTCTTT. It codes for CASSLEAGLNTEAFF.